This TCR beta chain was recorded in a study of blood T cell repertoires in COVID-19. Study-wide background: The study drew acute and convalescent COVID-19 samples from the United States, Italy and Spain. T cells, B-cell-depleted T cells, or PBMCs supplied cDNA or gDNA.

The CDR3 covers 14 residues. Germline loops: CDR1 SGDLS, CDR2 YYNGEE. The V and J ends lost 5 bases and 4 bases, in that order; junction bases with no gene match: 5. How the authors handled the data: Estimation of nucleated cell counts relied on the amplification of reference gene primers. The repertoire was sequenced with immunoSEQ multiplex PCR; TCRdb's copy has only in-frame clones and lacks some. The DNA gave D and trimming, while V, J and clone size come from that table. This table holds roughly 160,000 clones, 80% to 90% found once. The chain links TRBV9 to TRBJ1-2; 10 bases line up with TRBD1. The receptor's source is a woman of 80 years or more with acute or convalescent COVID-19. Sequencing used peripheral blood. This CDR3 reads CASREDRGGYGYTF. As DNA, the CDR3 is TGTGCCAGCAGAGAGGACAGGGGGGGCTATGGCTACACCTTC.